Listed below are T cell receptor beta chains from one sample, sequenced in a study of cytomegalovirus exposure and HLA in healthy donors. Here immunoSEQ multiplex PCR was the method, and the copy in TCRdb shows in-frame clones only, minus some. The specimen's table records fewer than 250,000 clones. Sequenced input: PBMCs. The receptors shown here come from a woman in her thirties in good health and CMV-seropositive. The CDR3 runs from the conserved cysteine through the conserved F or W. The D gene is left open where the match is weak.

V	D	J	DNA	CDR3
TRBV27	-	TRBJ2-2	TGTGCCAGCAGTTTTCAAGTACAGATGAACACCGGGGAGCTGTTTTTT	CASSFQVQMNTGELFF
TRBV27	TRBD2	TRBJ2-1	TGTGCCAGCAGTTCCCTCGGACTAGCGGGAGAGGATAATGAGCAGTTCTTC	CASSSLGLAGEDNEQFF
TRBV23-1	-	TRBJ2-7	TGCGCCAGCAGTCAGGCGGGGCGGAACTTATCCTACGAGCAGTACTTC	CASSQAGRNLSYEQYF
TRBV9	-	TRBJ2-1	TGTGCCAGCAGCGGCAGGACTCCTAAGAAAGACAATGAGCAGTTCTTC	CASSGRTPKKDNEQFF
TRBV11-2	TRBD2	TRBJ2-1	TGTGCCAGCAGTTCAGGGACTAGCTCTCACAATGAGCAGTTCTTC	CASSSGTSSHNEQFF
TRBV15	-	TRBJ2-7	TGTGCCACCAGCAGAGAGGGGGCTAGTTTTTACGAGCAGTACTTC	CATSREGASFYEQYF
TRBV5-4	-	TRBJ2-3	TGTGCCAGCAGCCCCGGGACTTCTCCACATACAGATACGCAGTATTTT	CASSPGTSPHTDTQYF
TRBV6-1	-	TRBJ2-3	TGTGCCAGCAGCCCTCATGGCGGGAGCACAGATACGCAGTATTTT	CASSPHGGSTDTQYF
TRBV11-2	-	TRBJ1-2	TGTGCCAGCAGCTTGAGTTATGGCTACACCTTC	CASSLSYGYTF
TRBV10-3	-	TRBJ1-2	TGTGCCATCAGTGAAGGCAGGCACTATGGCTACACCTTC	CAISEGRHYGYTF
TRBV19	TRBD1	TRBJ2-7	TGTGCCAGTAGAGACCAAGACAGGGACCGGTACGAGCAGTACTTC	CASRDQDRDRYEQYF
TRBV5-1	TRBD1	TRBJ2-5	TGCGCCAGCAGCTTTGCAGGGGGCGGAGAGACCCAGTACTTC	CASSFAGGGETQYF
TRBV4-1	TRBD2	TRBJ2-3	TGCGCCAGCAGCTCGATCGGACTAGCGGGAAACACAGATACGCAGTATTTT	CASSSIGLAGNTDTQYF
TRBV5-5	TRBD1	TRBJ2-5	TGTGCCAGCAGCTTACAGGGGATAGAGACCCAGTACTTC	CASSLQGIETQYF
TRBV11-2	-	TRBJ1-4	TGTGCCAGCAGCTTGACCGGGGGTAATGAAAAACTGTTTTTT	CASSLTGGNEKLFF